The rows below give T cell receptor beta chains drawn from one sample of a study of T cells expressing NK-cell markers. TCRdb reanalyzed the 5' RACE reads, giving one entry per CDR3 protein sequence and no DNA. This table holds about 380,000 distinct CDR3 sequences. Sample: blood T cells: a sorted CD56 or NKG2C T cell subset, CD4+ or CD8+ T cells, or bulk PBMC T cells (not recorded which). The source is a man aged 18 to 69 in good health. The CDR3 runs from the conserved cysteine through the conserved F or W.

CDR3aa: CASSLNRGHQETQYF
j_gene: TRBJ2-5
v_gene: TRBV11-2

CDR3aa: CASGGAGSQSFTDTQYF
j_gene: TRBJ2-3
v_gene: TRBV6-1

CDR3aa: CASSFSTLTGYTF
j_gene: TRBJ1-2
v_gene: TRBV5-1

CDR3aa: CASRQPRLAGGQNTGELFF
j_gene: TRBJ2-2
v_gene: TRBV6-4

CDR3aa: CASSRGTEQYF
j_gene: TRBJ2-7
v_gene: TRBV7-2

CDR3aa: CASSVGRGLITDTQYF
j_gene: TRBJ2-3
v_gene: TRBV6-1

CDR3aa: CSARDLARVDTEAFF
j_gene: TRBJ1-1
v_gene: TRBV20-1

CDR3aa: CATSRPGSHNEQFF
j_gene: TRBJ2-1
v_gene: TRBV15

CDR3aa: CASSLAEGFVTGELFF
j_gene: TRBJ2-2
v_gene: TRBV5-6

CDR3aa: CASSYSQGALEQYF
j_gene: TRBJ2-7
v_gene: TRBV27

CDR3aa: CASSLEGVSKNIQYF
j_gene: TRBJ2-4
v_gene: TRBV6-2/TRBV6-3

CDR3aa: CASSDPSGGKETQYF
j_gene: TRBJ2-5
v_gene: TRBV10-1

CDR3aa: CASSPGPSQETQYF
j_gene: TRBJ2-5
v_gene: TRBV5-1

CDR3aa: CASSRLRGGTDTQYF
j_gene: TRBJ2-3
v_gene: TRBV12-3/TRBV12-4

CDR3aa: CASNSGDYGYTF
j_gene: TRBJ1-2
v_gene: TRBV21-1

CDR3aa: CASFGASYNEQFF
j_gene: TRBJ2-1
v_gene: TRBV7-8

CDR3aa: CASSLLGAGSTDTQYF
j_gene: TRBJ2-3
v_gene: TRBV11-2

CDR3aa: CASSDPGQGKVGYTF
j_gene: TRBJ1-2
v_gene: TRBV28

CDR3aa: CASSFGNNNSPLHF
j_gene: TRBJ1-6
v_gene: TRBV7-9

CDR3aa: CASSYRDLYTEAFF
j_gene: TRBJ1-1
v_gene: TRBV5-8

CDR3aa: CASSLPGLNEQFF
j_gene: TRBJ2-1
v_gene: TRBV18

CDR3aa: CASSLEDRANNEQFF
j_gene: TRBJ2-1
v_gene: TRBV18

CDR3aa: CASSRGGQGGSYEQYF
j_gene: TRBJ2-7
v_gene: TRBV14

CDR3aa: CSALDSGGANTQYF
j_gene: TRBJ2-3
v_gene: TRBV20-1

CDR3aa: CASRSGTGYPPLHF
j_gene: TRBJ1-6
v_gene: TRBV12-3/TRBV12-4

CDR3aa: CASSRIIGTDTGELFF
j_gene: TRBJ2-2
v_gene: TRBV14

CDR3aa: CASSLSGGSGHGYTF
j_gene: TRBJ1-2
v_gene: TRBV5-1

CDR3aa: CASSLEPRGRTNEKLFF
j_gene: TRBJ1-4
v_gene: TRBV7-6

CDR3aa: CASSLRDREISGELFF
j_gene: TRBJ2-2
v_gene: TRBV7-8

CDR3aa: CASSTGQGRDSPLHF
j_gene: TRBJ1-6
v_gene: TRBV5-1

CDR3aa: CASSGTPGTDTQYF
j_gene: TRBJ2-3
v_gene: TRBV5-5

CDR3aa: CASSLAGPPSNEQFF
j_gene: TRBJ2-1
v_gene: TRBV18

CDR3aa: CASSVGEGFSEQYF
j_gene: TRBJ2-7
v_gene: TRBV6-1

CDR3aa: CSVERRAFEYNEQFF
j_gene: TRBJ2-1
v_gene: TRBV29-1

CDR3aa: CASSQDPNRANTGELFF
j_gene: TRBJ2-2
v_gene: TRBV4-1

CDR3aa: CASLGPAGGPMANEQFF
j_gene: TRBJ2-1
v_gene: TRBV2

CDR3aa: CASSPVGDAPEQYF
j_gene: TRBJ2-7
v_gene: TRBV18

CDR3aa: CASSTREEGVTNEKLFF
j_gene: TRBJ1-4
v_gene: TRBV19

CDR3aa: CASRVTFSGGARFTDTQYF
j_gene: TRBJ2-3
v_gene: TRBV6-1

CDR3aa: CASSVAGYDEKLFF
j_gene: TRBJ1-4
v_gene: TRBV6-1

CDR3aa: CASSEAPGSEAFF
j_gene: TRBJ1-1
v_gene: TRBV2

CDR3aa: CASKGQGDTEAFF
j_gene: TRBJ1-1
v_gene: TRBV7-9

CDR3aa: CASRRQGVTSYEQYF
j_gene: TRBJ2-7
v_gene: TRBV12-3/TRBV12-4

CDR3aa: CASSLEAPEYYGYTF
j_gene: TRBJ1-2
v_gene: TRBV18

CDR3aa: CASSEDPFWVFPSGYEQYF
j_gene: TRBJ2-7
v_gene: TRBV6-1

CDR3aa: CASSRGQGGNQPQHF
j_gene: TRBJ1-5
v_gene: TRBV7-9

CDR3aa: CASRGLGRSYEQYF
j_gene: TRBJ2-7
v_gene: TRBV12-3/TRBV12-4

CDR3aa: CASSFRDGRPQHF
j_gene: TRBJ1-5
v_gene: TRBV28

CDR3aa: CASSLGAEQFF
j_gene: TRBJ2-1
v_gene: TRBV11-3

CDR3aa: CAISELNRDREYF
j_gene: TRBJ2-3
v_gene: TRBV10-3

CDR3aa: CASSLGFASSTDTQYF
j_gene: TRBJ2-3
v_gene: TRBV7-9

CDR3aa: CASSKMCAGKGYEQYF
j_gene: TRBJ2-7
v_gene: TRBV21-1

CDR3aa: CASSEGTGETQYF
j_gene: TRBJ2-5
v_gene: TRBV12-3/TRBV12-4

CDR3aa: CASSLVPERGQNEQYF
j_gene: TRBJ2-7
v_gene: TRBV13

CDR3aa: CASSLTESSYNEQFF
j_gene: TRBJ2-1
v_gene: TRBV5-1

CDR3aa: CASSQGLAVSGEQFF
j_gene: TRBJ2-1
v_gene: TRBV18

CDR3aa: CASSLDTQAGNTIYF
j_gene: TRBJ1-3
v_gene: TRBV5-1

CDR3aa: CASSLVSAGGPQNEQFF
j_gene: TRBJ2-1
v_gene: TRBV11-2

CDR3aa: CASGSGDQPQHF
j_gene: TRBJ1-5
v_gene: TRBV6-6